The T cell receptor (beta chain) under discussion was sequenced for a study of Ad26.COV2.S vaccination and SARS-CoV-2 variants. Study-wide background: Ad26.COV2.S arm of COV1001 included the donor. Ad26.COV2.S given intramuscularly, once or twice 56 days apart.

Treatment here: roughly 18 received Ad26.COV2.S at low or high dose, single or two shots; about 5 received placebo; per-sample allocation not given. Repertoires come from day 63 after the first vaccine or placebo injection. Study-level findings and limits: Once vaccination had occurred, spike-specific CD8+ and CD4+ T cell responses reportedly showed substantial breadth.

The method was immunoSEQ multiplex PCR; TCRdb's version includes in-frame clones alone and lacks a portion of them. The repertoire includes over 400,000 clones, 90% of them detected once, and under 4.5% sits in the top ten. As for this clone: Its antigen is not known.

CDR3 size: 12 residues. V lost 5 bases and J lost 7, with 11 bases in between. CDR1 and CDR2 from the germline V gene are MGHDK and SYGVNS. The rearrangement uses TRBV25-1 and TRBJ1-1; D may be TRBD1 (6 bases). The clonotype originates from a person between 18 and 59 years old who received the Ad26.COV2.S COVID-19 vaccine or a placebo. Sequenced material: peripheral blood, taken in a trial of Ad26.COV2.S vaccine versus placebo. The CDR3 nucleotides read TGTGCCAGCAGTTTTGACAGGCATGAAGCTTTCTTT. Protein: CASSFDRHEAFF.